The 24 T cell receptor beta chains listed next were all sequenced from one sample in a study of PD-1 blockade in classical Hodgkin lymphoma. Some clones are missing from TCRdb's copy, which holds only in-frame ones; the method was immunoSEQ multiplex PCR. Altogether 80,000 to 100,000 clones are present, roughly 89% being singletons, with the ten largest covering 2.5% to 3%. Each patient experienced a relapse that followed autologous stem cell transplantation, and brentuximab vedotin exposure varied. Sequenced here: peripheral blood mononuclear cells (PBMCs), sampled at baseline. The receptors were gathered from a human donor with classical Hodgkin lymphoma.

This clone has a handful of counts. The rearrangement joins TRBV2 to TRBJ1-1, with 7 bases aligning to TRBD1. The V segment lost 8 bases and the J segment 2 bases; nucleotides outside the gene matches: 5. The CDR3 totals 13 residues. Germline-derived CDR1 and CDR2 are SNHLY and FYNNEI. CDR3 sequence: CASSWDSNTEAFF. CDR3 DNA sequence: TGTGCCAGCTCCTGGGACAGTAACACTGAAGCTTTCTTT.

This clone showed up just once. This sequence joins TRBV10-3 and TRBJ1-4; D is unresolved. This CDR3 has 13 amino acids. Trimming removed 10 bases from V and 4 bases from J, with 13 bases in between. Per germline, CDR1 ENHRY and CDR2 SYGVKD. DNA of the CDR3: TGTGCCACCAGACGGGCCATTAATGAAAAACTGTTTTTT. Residues: CATRRAINEKLFF.

This sequence joins TRBV7-9 and TRBJ2-1; 10 bases map to TRBD2. The CDR3 has 16 residues. The V gene end was trimmed by 4 bases and the J gene end by 8 bases; junction bases not matched to a gene: 11. From germline, CDR1 is SEHNR and CDR2 FQNEAQ (reference sequence). CDR3 DNA sequence: TGTGCCAGCAGCTCGACTAGCGGGTTCGTCGTCGATGAGCAGTTCTTC. It yields the protein CASSSTSGFVVDEQFF.

This chain joins TRBV7-9 and TRBJ2-7; D possibly matches TRBD1 or TRBD2 (5 bases each). CDR1 and CDR2 from the germline V gene are SEHNR and FQNEAQ (reference sequence). There are 15 residues in the CDR3. V was cut by 1 base and J by 5 bases, with 15 bases left in between. CDR3 sequence (DNA): TGTGCCAGCAGCTTAGTATCCGGCAGGGACCACGAGCAGTACTTC. It translates to CASSLVSGRDHEQYF.

The rearrangement joins TRBV14 to TRBJ2-5; D uncertain. The ends were cut back, 2 bases at V and 0 bases at J, with 10 bases in the middle. Germline CDR1 reads SGHDN; CDR2 reads FVKESK. This CDR3 comprises 15 residues. CDR3 protein: CASSQRNGYQETQYF. In DNA form, the CDR3 reads TGTGCCAGCAGCCAACGCAACGGATACCAAGAGACCCAGTACTTC.

The genes are TRBV29-1 and TRBJ2-7; tentative D call: TRBD1 (5 bases). This CDR3 spans 12 amino acids. The germline CDR1 and CDR2 sequences are SQVTM and ANQGSEA. The V gene lost 5 bases and the J gene lost 2 bases, with 10 bases spanning the gap. The CDR3 sequence is CSVQGQTYEQYF. DNA for the CDR3: TGCAGCGTTCAGGGCCAAACCTACGAGCAGTACTTC.

This chain uses TRBV10-1 with TRBJ1-1; a weak D match, TRBD1 (6 bases). V shed 2 bases and J shed 4 bases, with 11 bases lying between them. Germline V CDR1 and CDR2: WNHNN, SYGVQD (reference sequence). The CDR3 is made up of 14 amino acids. DNA for the CDR3: TGCGCCAGCAGTGAGACAGGGAGGAGCACTGAAGCTTTCTTT. It is translated as CASSETGRSTEAFF.

This clone was recorded once. The rearrangement uses TRBV28 and TRBJ1-4; 7 positions match TRBD1. The CDR3 extends over 15 amino acids. The V segment lost 6 bases and the J segment 5 bases; nucleotides outside the gene matches: 9. Germline V gives CDR1 MDHEN, CDR2 SYDVKM. The CDR3 region has the DNA TGTGCCAGCAGGGATACCGGGACAGCAAATGAAAAACTGTTTTTT. The encoded protein is CASRDTGTANEKLFF.

The chain employs TRBV30 and TRBJ2-5; D possibly corresponds to TRBD2 (6 bases). The CDR3 sequence is 13 residues long. CDR1 and CDR2 from the germline V gene are GTSNPN and SVGIG (reference sequence). The CDR3: CALEPGEQETQYF. The CDR3 DNA reads TGTGCACTCGAACCGGGAGAACAAGAGACCCAGTACTTC.

The chain combines TRBV7-9 with TRBJ2-7, with 9 bases matching TRBD1. V trimming: 1 base; J trimming: 3 bases; junction bases outside the gene matches: 7. CDR3 size: 16 residues. The V gene's germline CDR1 is SEHNR and CDR2 FQNEAQ (reference sequence). The CDR3 DNA reads TGTGCCAGCAGCTTAGTAGCCGGGACAGGGAGCTACGAGCAGTACTTC. Translated: CASSLVAGTGSYEQYF.

This chain uses TRBV28 with TRBJ2-7, with TRBD1 matching over 11 bases. With 6 bases clipped from V and 9 bases from J, the junction kept 10 bases outside the gene matches. This CDR3 has 14 residues. Germline V lookup: CDR1 MDHEN, CDR2 SYDVKM. CDR3 region: CASRSGTGGYSQYF. The DNA for the CDR3 is TGTGCCAGCAGGTCCGGGACAGGGGGTTATTCGCAGTACTTC.

The CDR3: CSATSTDTQYF. The CDR3 DNA reads TGCAGTGCTACTAGTACAGATACGCAGTATTTT. The chain recombines TRBV20-1 with TRBJ2-3, with D hard to call. Germline V gene sequence: CDR1 DFQATT, CDR2 SNEGSKA (reference sequence). Trimming shortened V by 4 bases and J by 3 bases, and 5 bases separated the two germline ends. The CDR3 contains 11 residues.

As DNA, the CDR3 is TGTGCCATCTCTCCGAGGGGCGCGGGATCAGATACGCAGTATTTT. Its translation: CAISPRGAGSDTQYF. This chain connects TRBV19 to TRBJ2-3; D may be TRBD2 (6 bases). From germline, CDR1 is LNHDA and CDR2 SQIVND (reference sequence). With 10 bases removed from V and 4 bases from J, the gap between germline ends came to 21 bases. The CDR3 contains 15 residues.

The chain combines TRBV11-2 with TRBJ1-3; no clear D gene. V shed 6 bases and J shed 3 bases, with 15 bases lying between them. CDR1 is SGHAT, CDR2 FQNNGV, per germline. This CDR3 spans 15 amino acids. The DNA for the CDR3 is TGTGCCAGCAGTCTTCAGGTGTCTGGTGGAAACACCATATATTTT. Amino acids: CASSLQVSGGNTIYF. The variable domain in full, completed from reference TRBV11-2 and TRBJ1-3, reads EAGVAQSPRYKIIEKRQSVAFWCNPISGHATLYWYQQILGQGPKLLIQFQNNGVVDDSQLPKDRFSAERLKGVDSTLKIQPAKLEDSAVYLCASSLQVSGGNTIYFGEGSWLTVV.

The genes are TRBV10-1 and TRBJ2-7; 12 nucleotides agree with TRBD1. Germline-derived CDR1 and CDR2 are WNHNN and SYGVQD (reference sequence). CDR3 length: 18 amino acids. Trimming cost V 5 bases and J 0 bases; bases outside gene matches: 11. Here the CDR3 reads CASSPAGTGGLSSYEQYF. CDR3 nucleotide sequence: TGCGCCAGCAGTCCGGCCGGGACAGGGGGCCTAAGCTCCTACGAGCAGTACTTC.

The chain combines TRBV14 with TRBJ2-2; no firm D call. The V end lost 6 bases, the J end lost 0 bases, and 8 bases lay between the germline ends. Per germline, CDR1 SGHDN and CDR2 FVKESK. This CDR3 comprises 14 residues. The CDR3 DNA follows: TGTGCCAGCAGACCCGACGCGAACACCGGGGAGCTGTTTTTT. This encodes CASRPDANTGELFF.

The chain couples TRBV18 to TRBJ2-3; 7 bases are a match to TRBD1. The CDR3 sequence is 14 residues long. Germline-derived CDR1 and CDR2 are KGHSH and LQKENI. Trimming removed 6 bases from V and 0 bases from J; junction bases left unmatched: 3. Here the CDR3 DNA reads TGTGCCAGCTCGGGGACAGCTAGCACAGATACGCAGTATTTT. Its translation: CASSGTASTDTQYF.

The chain has TRBV28 and TRBJ2-3; D is unresolved. V was clipped by 5 bases and J by 2 bases, with 17 bases between them. Per the germline V gene, CDR1 is MDHEN and CDR2 is SYDVKM. CDR3 length: 16 amino acids. CDR3 loop: CASSTDLDAPTDTQYF. Here the CDR3 DNA reads TGTGCCAGCAGTACCGACCTAGACGCCCCCACAGATACGCAGTATTTT.

The rearrangement joins TRBV5-1 to TRBJ2-7; D gene unclear. This CDR3 is built from 14 residues. CDR1 is SGHRS and CDR2 is YFSETQ in the germline V gene. The V gene lost 0 bases and the J gene lost 2 bases, with 9 bases spanning the gap. DNA of the CDR3: TGCGCCAGCAGCTTGGGCGGCCAAACCTACGAGCAGTACTTC. It codes for CASSLGGQTYEQYF.

The genes are TRBV7-9 and TRBJ2-6, with TRBD1 matching 8 bases. The CDR3 has 18 amino acids. V lost 3 bases to trimming and J lost 3 bases; unmatched junction nucleotides: 10. Germline CDR1 reads SEHNR; CDR2 reads FQNEAQ (reference sequence). DNA of the CDR3: TGTGCCAGCAGCTTTAGGGACAGGTCTTGGGATGGGGCCAACGTCCTGACTTTC. Residues: CASSFRDRSWDGANVLTF.

In its sample, this clone was seen once. The chain combines TRBV6-6 with TRBJ1-2; perhaps TRBD1 as D (5 bases). Germline V lookup: CDR1 MNHNY, CDR2 SVGAGI (reference sequence). CDR3 length: 13 amino acids. V lost 6 bases, J lost 6 bases, and 14 bases lay in between. The CDR3 bases are TGTGCCAGCAGGCAAAGAGAGGGGAATGGCTACACCTTC. It codes for CASRQREGNGYTF.

The chain couples TRBV29-1 to TRBJ2-1; TRBD2 matches 7 bases. The length of the CDR3 is 14 residues. The V segment lost 2 bases and the J segment 6 bases; nucleotides outside the gene matches: 7. Per the germline V gene, CDR1 is SQVTM and CDR2 is ANQGSEA. The CDR3 sequence is CSVEQAGYRNEQFF. The CDR3 nucleotides are TGCAGCGTTGAACAAGCGGGATATCGCAATGAGCAGTTCTTC.

The chain has TRBV28 and TRBJ1-5, with TRBD1 matching 9 bases. Unmatched junction bases numbered 10, after V lost 6 bases and J lost 7 bases. The CDR3 consists of 15 residues. Germline V gene lookup returns CDR1 MDHEN and CDR2 SYDVKM. Here the CDR3 DNA reads TGTGCCAGCAGATCGTTAGGACAGGGGAACCAGCCCCAGCATTTT. Amino acid sequence: CASRSLGQGNQPQHF.

J is TRBJ2-7 and V is TRBV5-6; 9 bases are a match to TRBD1. V lost 3 bases to trimming and J lost 6 bases; unmatched junction nucleotides: 10. This CDR3 spans 15 amino acids. CDR1 is SGHDT and CDR2 is YYEEEE in the germline V gene. CDR3 sequence: CASSWLGQGTREQYF. CDR3 nucleotide sequence: TGTGCCAGCAGCTGGTTGGGACAGGGTACACGCGAGCAGTACTTC.